Described below is a single T cell receptor (beta chain) sequence and its context. These data come from a study of control samples from healthy donors and cancer patients. The repertoire was sequenced with immunoSEQ multiplex PCR; TCRdb's copy has only in-frame clones and lacks some. This sample has 170,000 or so clones, with 85% to 95% found just once. Trimming pared 7 bases from V and 4 bases from J, leaving 13 bases between. CDR3 size: 14 residues. Germline CDR1 and CDR2: SNHLY and FYNNEI. This clonotype was obtained from a man aged 18 to 30 in good health. Sample: blood. The V and J genes are TRBV2 and TRBJ1-4; a possible D gene is TRBD1 (5 bases). CDR3 protein: CASNPGRYNEKLFF. The CDR3 region has the DNA TGTGCCAGCAACCCGGGACGGTATAATGAAAAACTGTTTTTT.